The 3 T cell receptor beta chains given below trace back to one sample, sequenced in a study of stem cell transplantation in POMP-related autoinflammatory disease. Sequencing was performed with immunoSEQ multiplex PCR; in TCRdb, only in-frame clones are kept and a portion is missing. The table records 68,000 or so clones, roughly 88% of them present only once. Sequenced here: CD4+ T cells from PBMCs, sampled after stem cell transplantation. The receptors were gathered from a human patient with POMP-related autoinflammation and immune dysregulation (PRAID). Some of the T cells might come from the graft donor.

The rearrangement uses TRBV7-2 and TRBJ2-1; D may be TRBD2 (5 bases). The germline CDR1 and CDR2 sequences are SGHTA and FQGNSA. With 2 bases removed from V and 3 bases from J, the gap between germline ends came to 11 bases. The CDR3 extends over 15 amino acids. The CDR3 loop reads CASSLLLGDYNEQFF. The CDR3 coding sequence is TGTGCCAGCAGCTTACTACTCGGGGACTACAATGAGCAGTTCTTC. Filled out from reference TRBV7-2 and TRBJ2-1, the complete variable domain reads GAGVSQSPSNKVTEKGKDVELRCDPISGHTALYWYRQSLGQGLEFLIYFQGNSAPDKSGLPSDRFSAERTGGSVSTLTIQRTQQEDSAVYLCASSLLLGDYNEQFFGPGTRLTVL.

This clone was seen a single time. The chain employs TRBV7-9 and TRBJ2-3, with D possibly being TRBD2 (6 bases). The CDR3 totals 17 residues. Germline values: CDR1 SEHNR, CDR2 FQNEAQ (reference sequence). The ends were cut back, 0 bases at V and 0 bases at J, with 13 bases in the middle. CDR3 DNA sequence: TGTGCCAGCAGCTTAGCGCGGGGCGGGGTTAGCACAGATACGCAGTATTTT. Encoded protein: CASSLARGGVSTDTQYF. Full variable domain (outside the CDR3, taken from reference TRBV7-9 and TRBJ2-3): DTGVSQNPRHKITKRGQNVTFRCDPISEHNRLYWYRQTLGQGPEFLTYFQNEAQLEKSRLLSDRFSAERPKGSFSTLEIQRTEQGDSAMYLCASSLARGGVSTDTQYFGPGTRLTVL.

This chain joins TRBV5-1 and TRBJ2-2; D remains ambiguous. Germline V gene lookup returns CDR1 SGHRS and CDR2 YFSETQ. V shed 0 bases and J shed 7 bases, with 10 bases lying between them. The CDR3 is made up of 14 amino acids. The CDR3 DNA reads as TGCGCCAGCAGCTTGGACACCTCGGTCGGGGAGCTGTTTTTT. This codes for CASSLDTSVGELFF. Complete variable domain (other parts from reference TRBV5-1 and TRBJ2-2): KAGVTQTPRYLIKTRGQQVTLSCSPISGHRSVSWYQQTPGQGLQFLFEYFSETQRNKGNFPGRFSGRQFSNSRSEMNVSTLELGDSALYLCASSLDTSVGELFFGEGSRLTVL.